Following are 14 T cell receptor beta chains from one sample sequenced in a study of blood T cell repertoires in COVID-19 (dated by TCRdb to the early 2020s). The library came from the immunoSEQ multiplex PCR assay. The table was pulled from immuneACCESS by TCRdb, which kept in-frame rearrangements only. Such tables lose some clones; where checked, under half of the loss comes from unresolved V genes, and the rest has no known cause. In this sample the table shows 250,000 to 300,000 clones, roughly 91% of which occur a single time. The ten largest clonotypes hold under 3.5% of the sample. Specimen: PBMCs or T cells enriched from blood (not recorded which). These receptors all stem from a woman aged 45 to 65 who had been exposed to COVID-19.

The chain employs TRBV30 and TRBJ1-3, with D possibly being TRBD1 (6 bases). Looked up from germline, CDR1 is GTSNPN and CDR2 is SVGIG (reference sequence). This CDR3 contains 13 residues. The ends were cut back, 7 bases at V and 3 bases at J, with 13 bases in the middle. CDR3 residues: CASPGDHGNTIYF. The CDR3 nucleotides are TGTGCCTCTCCAGGGGACCATGGAAACACCATATATTTT.

This chain links TRBV28 with TRBJ1-3; D unresolved. The V end was cut by 2 bases, the J end by 0 bases, with 8 bases between. Germline assignment: CDR1 MDHEN and CDR2 SYDVKM. CDR3 length: 15 amino acids. The CDR3 protein is CASSLQVISGNTIYF. The CDR3, as DNA: TGTGCCAGCAGTTTACAGGTCATCTCTGGAAACACCATATATTTT. Combining the CDR3 with reference TRBV28 and TRBJ1-3 gives the whole variable domain DVKVTQSSRYLVKRTGEKVFLECVQDMDHENMFWYRQDPGLGLRLIYFSYDVKMKEKGDIPEGYSVSREKKERFSLILESASTNQTSMYLCASSLQVISGNTIYFGEGSWLTVV.

This clone came up once. J is TRBJ1-2 and V is TRBV6-1; D is perhaps TRBD1 (5 bases). The CDR3 spans 14 residues. V gave up 1 base and J gave up 2 bases, with 8 bases separating them. Per germline, CDR1 MNHNS and CDR2 SASEGT. CDR3 DNA sequence: TGTGCCAGCAGTGAAGTTGGACAAAACTATGGCTACACCTTC. Translated: CASSEVGQNYGYTF.

This clone was picked up a small number of times. V gene TRBV5-4 combines with J gene TRBJ1-2; 8 nucleotides match TRBD1. Germline V lookup: CDR1 SGHNT, CDR2 YYREEE (reference sequence). This CDR3 has 15 amino acids. V shed 4 bases, J shed 2 bases, and the junction held 7 bases outside the gene matches. CDR3 sequence (DNA): TGTGCCAGCAGCAGGGGACAGGCCGAGAACTATGGCTACACCTTC. Encoded protein: CASSRGQAENYGYTF.

The genes are TRBV10-3 and TRBJ2-7; D unclear. Germline CDR1 ENHRY, CDR2 SYGVKD. Deletions cut 0 bases from V and 1 base from J, with 7 bases between. The CDR3 spans 14 residues. The CDR3 region has the DNA TGTGCCATCAGTGAGTCAACGGTATCCTACGAGCAGTACTTC. Protein: CAISESTVSYEQYF.

The V gene is TRBV5-1, the J gene TRBJ2-3, with 7 bases fitting TRBD2. The CDR3 is 14 amino acids. Germline CDR1 SGHRS, CDR2 YFSETQ. The V segment lost 3 bases and the J segment 5 bases; nucleotides outside the gene matches: 6. CDR3 in amino acids: CASSSAGIVDTQYF. CDR3 nucleotide sequence: TGCGCCAGCAGCTCAGCGGGGATCGTAGATACGCAGTATTTT. Variable domain in full (rest from reference TRBV5-1 and TRBJ2-3): KAGVTQTPRYLIKTRGQQVTLSCSPISGHRSVSWYQQTPGQGLQFLFEYFSETQRNKGNFPGRFSGRQFSNSRSEMNVSTLELGDSALYLCASSSAGIVDTQYFGPGTRLTVL.

The chain links TRBV25-1 to TRBJ2-5; possible D gene TRBD1, 5 bases. Looked up from germline, CDR1 is MGHDK and CDR2 is SYGVNS. V was cut by 3 bases and J by 5 bases, with 13 bases left in between. The CDR3 is 14 residues long. CDR3 bases: TGTGCCAGCAGTGAGGGTGGGGCCTGGGAGACCCAGTACTTC. Its protein is CASSEGGAWETQYF.

Written as DNA, the CDR3 is TGTGCCACCAGCAATCCGGGACAGGCGAACACCGGGGAGCTGTTTTTT. Translating gives CATSNPGQANTGELFF. The chain joins TRBV24-1 to TRBJ2-2; 8 bases match TRBD1. Looked up from germline, CDR1 is KGHDR and CDR2 is SFDVKD. J lost 0 bases, V lost 7 bases, and 6 bases had no gene match. CDR3 length equals 16 residues.

This clone has just a few counts. V and J are TRBV7-2 and TRBJ2-5, with 9 bases matching TRBD2. Germline V gives CDR1 SGHTA, CDR2 FQGNSA. This CDR3 comprises 18 residues. Trimming removed 0 bases from V and 3 bases from J; junction bases left unmatched: 11. The CDR3, as DNA: TGTGCCAGCAGCTTAGCTTGGCTAGCGGGGCGTCTCGAAGAGACCCAGTACTTC. It specifies CASSLAWLAGRLEETQYF.

CDR3: CASSSSLESNYGYTF. CDR3 nucleotides: TGCGCCAGCAGCTCGTCTCTTGAGTCTAACTATGGCTACACCTTC. The chain joins TRBV5-1 to TRBJ1-2; D is ambiguous. Germline assignment: CDR1 SGHRS and CDR2 YFSETQ. The germline V and J ends were trimmed by 3 bases and 0 bases, with 12 bases remaining between them. This CDR3 region has 15 residues.

This chain connects TRBV2 to TRBJ2-2; perhaps TRBD1 as D (5 bases). The CDR3 is 16 amino acids. Germline CDR1 reads SNHLY; CDR2 reads FYNNEI. The V gene lost 5 bases and the J gene lost 0 bases, with 13 bases spanning the gap. CDR3 DNA: TGTGCCAGCAGTCGCGTGGGGCGAACGAACACCGGGGAGCTGTTTTTT. It yields the protein CASSRVGRTNTGELFF.

The rearrangement uses TRBV5-1 and TRBJ1-2, with TRBD1 matching over 9 bases. There are 13 residues in the CDR3. V shed 4 bases, J shed 4 bases, and the junction held 2 bases outside the gene matches. The germline gives CDR1 SGHRS, CDR2 YFSETQ. In DNA, the CDR3 is TGCGCCAGCAGCATGGGACAGGGCTATGGCTACACCTTC. This translates into CASSMGQGYGYTF.

The chain carries TRBV4-2 and TRBJ1-2, with a possible D match to TRBD1 (5 bases). V lost 0 bases, J lost 1 base, and 6 bases lay in between. Per the germline V gene, CDR1 is LGHNA and CDR2 is YNFKEQ. The CDR3 covers 14 residues. CDR3 sequence: CASSQDRDNYGYTF. The CDR3, as DNA: TGTGCCAGCAGCCAAGACAGGGATAACTATGGCTACACCTTC.

This rearrangement joins TRBV7-9 to TRBJ1-4; 9 bases are shared with TRBD1. The CDR3 is made up of 15 amino acids. Losses at the gene ends were 5 bases for V and 7 bases for J; bases not matched to a gene: 8. CDR1 is SEHNR and CDR2 is FQNEAQ in the germline V gene (reference sequence). CDR3 sequence: CASSTRQGVIEKLFF. As DNA, the CDR3 is TGTGCCAGCAGCACCAGACAGGGGGTGATTGAAAAACTGTTTTTT.